These T cell receptor beta chains were read from a single sample in a study of cytomegalovirus exposure and HLA in healthy donors. TCRdb's table, derived via immunoSEQ multiplex PCR, lists solely in-frame clones and lacks some. The sample contains under 250,000 clones, 70% to 90% of which appear only once. Sequenced sample: PBMCs. All receptors derive from a woman between 50 and 59 years old in good health and CMV-seronegative. Both conserved end residues are part of each CDR3. A D gene is named only where the DNA matches it firmly. The listing skips clone size in some rows; elsewhere it reads once, few, many or a size class.

d_gene: TRBD1
j_gene: TRBJ1-1
v_gene: TRBV6-1
abundance: -
CDR3nt: TGTGCCAGCACTACGGACAGGGTAAACACTGAAGCTTTCTTT
CDR3aa: CASTTDRVNTEAFF

d_gene: TRBD2
j_gene: TRBJ2-3
v_gene: TRBV10-3
abundance: -
CDR3nt: TGTGCCACCCGGGGGAGGGTGACCACCACAGATACGCAGTATTTT
CDR3aa: CATRGRVTTTDTQYF

d_gene: -
j_gene: TRBJ2-7
v_gene: TRBV28
abundance: -
CDR3nt: TGTGCCAGCAGCCTTCAGAACGGGGACATTTACGAGCAGTACTTC
CDR3aa: CASSLQNGDIYEQYF

d_gene: -
j_gene: TRBJ1-5
v_gene: TRBV4-3
abundance: -
CDR3nt: TGCGCCAGCAGCCCGGACACTTTCAATCAGCCCCAGCATTTT
CDR3aa: CASSPDTFNQPQHF

d_gene: TRBD1
j_gene: TRBJ2-7
v_gene: TRBV28
abundance: -
CDR3nt: TGTGCCAGCAGAACCTCGACAGGGATCTACGAGCAGTACTTC
CDR3aa: CASRTSTGIYEQYF

d_gene: -
j_gene: TRBJ2-3
v_gene: TRBV27
abundance: -
CDR3nt: TGTGCCAGCAGTTCGCCGGTACTTAGCACAGATACGCAGTATTTT
CDR3aa: CASSSPVLSTDTQYF

d_gene: TRBD1
j_gene: TRBJ1-2
v_gene: TRBV19
abundance: -
CDR3nt: TGTGCCAGTAGTATGGTGGCAGGGGGGATCTATGGCTACACCTTC
CDR3aa: CASSMVAGGIYGYTF

d_gene: TRBD2
j_gene: TRBJ2-7
v_gene: TRBV28
abundance: -
CDR3nt: TGTGCCAGCAGTTTATTAGCGGGAGCATTCTACGAGCAGTACTTC
CDR3aa: CASSLLAGAFYEQYF

d_gene: TRBD2
j_gene: TRBJ2-4
v_gene: TRBV7-2
abundance: -
CDR3nt: TGTGCCAGCAGCTTTCCCGGGGGGAAAAACATTCAGTACTTC
CDR3aa: CASSFPGGKNIQYF

d_gene: -
j_gene: TRBJ1-4
v_gene: TRBV7-9
abundance: -
CDR3nt: TGTGCCAGCAGCCCTCTTGGGGGGAATGAAAAACTGTTTTTT
CDR3aa: CASSPLGGNEKLFF

d_gene: -
j_gene: TRBJ2-7
v_gene: TRBV6-1
abundance: -
CDR3nt: TGTGCCAGCAGTGAATTAGGGTTAGAGTTCATAGTCGGGAGCTCCTACGAGCAGTACTTC
CDR3aa: CASSELGLEFIVGSSYEQYF

d_gene: TRBD1
j_gene: TRBJ1-4
v_gene: TRBV2
abundance: -
CDR3nt: TGTGCCAGCACACCCTTTAGACAGGGCCTTTCCGGAAAACTGTTTTTT
CDR3aa: CASTPFRQGLSGKLFF

d_gene: TRBD2
j_gene: TRBJ2-2
v_gene: TRBV6-1
abundance: -
CDR3nt: TGTGCCAGCAGTAAAGGGGCTAGCGGGAGGGCTGTTCGGACCGGGGAGCTGTTTTTT
CDR3aa: CASSKGASGRAVRTGELFF

d_gene: TRBD2
j_gene: TRBJ2-5
v_gene: TRBV6-5
abundance: -
CDR3nt: TGTGCCAGCAGTTACGTAGCGGGACAAGAGACCCAGTACTTC
CDR3aa: CASSYVAGQETQYF

d_gene: -
j_gene: TRBJ1-1
v_gene: TRBV6-6
abundance: -
CDR3nt: TGTGCCAGCACTGTGAACACTGAAGCTTTCTTT
CDR3aa: CASTVNTEAFF

d_gene: TRBD1
j_gene: TRBJ2-1
v_gene: TRBV28
abundance: -
CDR3nt: TGTGCCAGCAGTTTATTCCAGGGGGCGACCCATGAGCAGTTCTTC
CDR3aa: CASSLFQGATHEQFF

d_gene: -
j_gene: TRBJ2-3
v_gene: TRBV2
abundance: -
CDR3nt: TGTGCCAGCAAACGGGAAAACACAGATACGCAGTATTTT
CDR3aa: CASKRENTDTQYF

d_gene: TRBD2
j_gene: TRBJ2-3
v_gene: TRBV7-9
abundance: -
CDR3nt: TGTGCCAGCAGCAGACTAGCGGGAAGGGATACGCAGTATTTT
CDR3aa: CASSRLAGRDTQYF

d_gene: -
j_gene: TRBJ1-4
v_gene: TRBV6-5
abundance: -
CDR3nt: TGTGCCAGCAGTTACCAGGGAGGAGCAACTAATGAAAAACTGTTTTTT
CDR3aa: CASSYQGGATNEKLFF

d_gene: -
j_gene: TRBJ1-3
v_gene: TRBV21-1
abundance: -
CDR3nt: TGTGCCAGCAGCAAAATGGGTCGGGGACACTTAAGGTTTATCGACTCTGGAAACACCATATATTTT
CDR3aa: CASSKMGRGHLRFIDSGNTIYF

d_gene: TRBD2
j_gene: TRBJ2-7
v_gene: TRBV2
abundance: -
CDR3nt: TGTGCCATTACCCGGGGGGGGTCGGGCTCCTACGAGCAGTACTTC
CDR3aa: CAITRGGSGSYEQYF

d_gene: -
j_gene: TRBJ1-3
v_gene: TRBV5-5
abundance: -
CDR3nt: TGTGCCAGCAGCTTGTATCCGGAGGGCCGCGGAAACACCATATATTTT
CDR3aa: CASSLYPEGRGNTIYF

d_gene: -
j_gene: TRBJ2-7
v_gene: TRBV27
abundance: -
CDR3nt: TGTGCCAGCAGTTTATCCGGGGGTCCCCCCTACGAGCAGTACTTC
CDR3aa: CASSLSGGPPYEQYF

d_gene: TRBD1
j_gene: TRBJ2-1
v_gene: TRBV7-9
abundance: few
CDR3nt: TGTGCCAGCAGCTCCCACGGACAGGGGGTGGGTGAGCAGTTCTTC
CDR3aa: CASSSHGQGVGEQFF

d_gene: -
j_gene: TRBJ2-1
v_gene: TRBV7-9
abundance: -
CDR3nt: TGTGCCAGCAGCCCCTCGGGAGCAAACAATGAGCAGTTCTTC
CDR3aa: CASSPSGANNEQFF

d_gene: TRBD2
j_gene: TRBJ2-7
v_gene: TRBV5-4
abundance: -
CDR3nt: TGTGCCAGCAGCCGGGGGGGTAGCGGGGGGTATTACGAGCAGTACTTC
CDR3aa: CASSRGGSGGYYEQYF

d_gene: -
j_gene: TRBJ2-5
v_gene: TRBV7-9
abundance: -
CDR3nt: TGTGCCAGCAGCCGGTCCATTCCTCAGTACTTC
CDR3aa: CASSRSIPQYF

d_gene: -
j_gene: TRBJ2-5
v_gene: TRBV7-9
abundance: -
CDR3nt: TGTGCCAGCAGCTATCGGGGAGTTCGGCAAGAGACCCAGTACTTC
CDR3aa: CASSYRGVRQETQYF

d_gene: TRBD2
j_gene: TRBJ2-4
v_gene: TRBV18
abundance: -
CDR3nt: TGTGCCAGCTCACCACCTCTGGGGTCACTAGCGGTAGCCAAAAACATTCAGTACTTC
CDR3aa: CASSPPLGSLAVAKNIQYF

d_gene: TRBD1
j_gene: TRBJ2-7
v_gene: TRBV5-1
abundance: -
CDR3nt: TGCGCCAGCAGCTTCGGACAGGGGACCTACGAGCAGTACTTC
CDR3aa: CASSFGQGTYEQYF

d_gene: TRBD2
j_gene: TRBJ2-1
v_gene: TRBV4-2
abundance: -
CDR3nt: TGTGCCAGCAGCGTGGGGGCTAGCGGGTACAATGAGCAGTTCTTC
CDR3aa: CASSVGASGYNEQFF

d_gene: TRBD2
j_gene: TRBJ2-7
v_gene: TRBV4-3
abundance: -
CDR3nt: TGCGCCAGCAGCCAAGATCGTTTCCCTAGCGGGAGCTTCTACGAGCAGTACTTC
CDR3aa: CASSQDRFPSGSFYEQYF

d_gene: -
j_gene: TRBJ1-5
v_gene: TRBV6-1
abundance: -
CDR3nt: TGTGCCAGCAGTTATTTACAGAGCAATCAGCCCCAGCATTTT
CDR3aa: CASSYLQSNQPQHF

d_gene: -
j_gene: TRBJ2-7
v_gene: TRBV19
abundance: -
CDR3nt: TGTGCCAGTAGAAACCATAGCGGACCATCCTACGAGCAGTACTTC
CDR3aa: CASRNHSGPSYEQYF

d_gene: -
j_gene: TRBJ1-2
v_gene: TRBV14
abundance: -
CDR3nt: TGTGCCAGCAGCCGTCCCCGCGGAGATGGCTACACCTTC
CDR3aa: CASSRPRGDGYTF

d_gene: TRBD2
j_gene: TRBJ2-1
v_gene: TRBV5-1
abundance: -
CDR3nt: TGCGCCAGCGTAGCGGGAGGGGGCTACAATGAGCAGTTCTTC
CDR3aa: CASVAGGGYNEQFF

d_gene: TRBD1
j_gene: TRBJ2-6
v_gene: TRBV19
abundance: -
CDR3nt: TGTGCCAGTAGTATTACCGGGACAGGGGTGTTCTCTGGGGCCAACGTCCTGACTTTC
CDR3aa: CASSITGTGVFSGANVLTF

d_gene: -
j_gene: TRBJ1-1
v_gene: TRBV2
abundance: -
CDR3nt: TGTGCCAGCAGTGATAACCATTTGAGCACTGAAGCTTTCTTT
CDR3aa: CASSDNHLSTEAFF

d_gene: TRBD1
j_gene: TRBJ1-2
v_gene: TRBV19
abundance: -
CDR3nt: TGTGCCAGTAGCAGAACAGGGGACTATGGCTACACCTTC
CDR3aa: CASSRTGDYGYTF

d_gene: -
j_gene: TRBJ1-2
v_gene: TRBV7-9
abundance: -
CDR3nt: TGTGCCAGCAGCTCAAACACGGGGAACTATGGCTACACCTTC
CDR3aa: CASSSNTGNYGYTF

d_gene: -
j_gene: TRBJ2-2
v_gene: TRBV28
abundance: -
CDR3nt: TGTGCCAGCAGTTCACGACTCCTCGCGAACACCGGGGAGCTGTTTTTT
CDR3aa: CASSSRLLANTGELFF

d_gene: TRBD1
j_gene: TRBJ1-1
v_gene: TRBV6-6
abundance: once
CDR3nt: TGTGCCAGCAGTTACGCGGGACAGGCTTTGAACACTGAAGCTTTCTTT
CDR3aa: CASSYAGQALNTEAFF

d_gene: -
j_gene: TRBJ2-7
v_gene: TRBV21-1
abundance: -
CDR3nt: TGTGCCAGCAGCAAATTGGGCCGGGACAGGGAAGTCCCGAGCTCCTACGAGCAGTACTTC
CDR3aa: CASSKLGRDREVPSSYEQYF

d_gene: TRBD1
j_gene: TRBJ1-2
v_gene: TRBV28
abundance: -
CDR3nt: TGTGCCAGCAGTTTAGGGGACAGGGACCTCCTCTATGGCTACACCTTC
CDR3aa: CASSLGDRDLLYGYTF

d_gene: TRBD2
j_gene: TRBJ2-1
v_gene: TRBV7-9
abundance: -
CDR3nt: TGTGCCAGCACCAAAACCAGGACTAGCGGGAGAATGTCCTACAATGAGCAGTTCTTC
CDR3aa: CASTKTRTSGRMSYNEQFF

d_gene: TRBD1
j_gene: TRBJ2-2
v_gene: TRBV5-4
abundance: -
CDR3nt: TGTGCCAGCAGCACAAAGACAGGGCTAACCGGGGAGCTGTTTTTT
CDR3aa: CASSTKTGLTGELFF

d_gene: -
j_gene: TRBJ1-6
v_gene: TRBV5-1
abundance: -
CDR3nt: TGCGCCAGCAGTCAGGGGAGCTCCTATAATTCACCCCTCCACTTT
CDR3aa: CASSQGSSYNSPLHF

d_gene: TRBD2
j_gene: TRBJ2-5
v_gene: TRBV15
abundance: -
CDR3nt: TGTGCCACCAGCAGCCAGCGGGGGAAGGGATACCAAGAGACCCAGTACTTC
CDR3aa: CATSSQRGKGYQETQYF

d_gene: -
j_gene: TRBJ2-1
v_gene: TRBV29-1
abundance: -
CDR3nt: TGCAGCCACAGGGAATTCCGCGCCAATGAGCAGTTCTTC
CDR3aa: CSHREFRANEQFF

d_gene: TRBD2
j_gene: TRBJ2-2
v_gene: TRBV6-1
abundance: -
CDR3nt: TGTGCCAGCCTGATCGCGGGAGTGTACGGGGAGCTGTTTTTT
CDR3aa: CASLIAGVYGELFF

d_gene: -
j_gene: TRBJ2-7
v_gene: TRBV20-1
abundance: once
CDR3nt: TGCAGTGCTTCCGACAGCTACGAGCAGTACTTC
CDR3aa: CSASDSYEQYF

d_gene: TRBD1
j_gene: TRBJ2-6
v_gene: TRBV5-1
abundance: few
CDR3nt: TGCGCCAGCAGCTTGCCGTCACCGACAGGGGCTGGGGCCAACGTCCTGACTTTC
CDR3aa: CASSLPSPTGAGANVLTF

d_gene: TRBD1
j_gene: TRBJ1-4
v_gene: TRBV11-2
abundance: -
CDR3nt: TGTGCCAGCAGCCCGCGGACAGGGGTCGGTGAAAAACTGTTTTTT
CDR3aa: CASSPRTGVGEKLFF

d_gene: -
j_gene: TRBJ2-7
v_gene: TRBV28
abundance: -
CDR3nt: TGTGCCAGCAGTCTCCGGGACTTAATGTACGAGCAGTACTTC
CDR3aa: CASSLRDLMYEQYF